The 8 T cell receptor beta chains listed next were all sequenced from one sample in a study of blood T cell repertoires in COVID-19. Generated by immunoSEQ multiplex PCR, the TCRdb table keeps only in-frame clones and is missing some. In the table there are a few hundred thousand clones, under 90% of which are singletons. Sequencing input: peripheral blood. Every receptor here comes from a woman aged 80 or over with active or convalescent COVID-19.

The chain is built from TRBV4-1 and TRBJ1-2, with a tentative D call TRBD1 (6 bases). The CDR3 extends over 15 amino acids. Germline V lookup: CDR1 MGHRA, CDR2 YSYEKL. With 2 bases removed from V and 4 bases from J, the gap between germline ends came to 14 bases. The DNA of the CDR3 is TGCGCCAGCAGCCAACAGACAGGCGCTCCCTATGGCTACACCTTC. It yields the protein CASSQQTGAPYGYTF.

This chain connects TRBV7-2 to TRBJ2-5; TRBD2 might be the D (6 bases). Germline assignment: CDR1 SGHTA and CDR2 FQGNSA. The CDR3 extends over 15 amino acids. The V gene lost 5 bases and the J gene lost 5 bases, with 18 bases spanning the gap. The CDR3 bases are TGTGCCAGCAGCCCCCGGCGGGGAAATCGGGAGACCCAGTACTTC. This gives the protein CASSPRRGNRETQYF.

This chain uses TRBV19 with TRBJ1-5; 7 bases match TRBD1. The CDR3 sequence is 14 residues long. Germline V CDR1 and CDR2: LNHDA, SQIVND (reference sequence). V shed 2 bases and J 6 bases; nucleotides not matched to a gene: 4. The CDR3 DNA follows: TGTGCCAGTAGTATAAGGACAGGACCTCAGCCCCAGCATTTT. Translated, it gives CASSIRTGPQPQHF.

The chain carries TRBV10-3 and TRBJ1-1; no reliable D call. Trimming removed 6 bases from V and 3 bases from J, with 23 bases in between. From germline, CDR1 is ENHRY and CDR2 SYGVKD. This CDR3 is built from 17 residues. The CDR3 sequence: CAIRGVILTGSDTEAFF. The CDR3 DNA sequence: TGTGCCATCAGAGGAGTCATCTTAACCGGGAGCGACACTGAAGCTTTCTTT.

The CDR3, as DNA: TGCGCCAGCACCCGACAGGGGGCAGGGATGAACACTGAAGCTTTCTTT. Amino acid sequence: CASTRQGAGMNTEAFF. This chain uses TRBV5-1 with TRBJ1-1; 10 nucleotides line up with TRBD1. The ends lost 6 bases at V and 0 bases at J; junction bases unmatched: 8. CDR1 SGHRS and CDR2 YFSETQ come from the germline V gene. The CDR3 runs to 16 residues.

This chain uses TRBV30 with TRBJ2-7; TRBD1 matches 12 bases. V gave up 2 bases and J gave up 5 bases; unmatched junction bases: 10. CDR1 GTSNPN and CDR2 SVGIG come from the germline V gene (reference sequence). The CDR3 loop spans 16 amino acids. The CDR3 sequence: CAWSSPTGQGADEQYF. CDR3 bases: TGTGCCTGGAGTTCCCCTACGGGACAGGGGGCCGACGAGCAGTACTTC.

This clone was seen once. V and J are TRBV16 and TRBJ1-6, with 10 nucleotides matching TRBD1. Germline values: CDR1 KGHSY, CDR2 FQNENV. The V gene end was trimmed by 0 bases and the J gene end by 7 bases; junction bases not matched to a gene: 3. The CDR3 contains 16 residues. CDR3: CASSQSTGGVNSPLHF. The CDR3 nucleotides read TGTGCCAGCAGCCAATCGACAGGGGGCGTGAATTCACCCCTCCACTTT.

The rearrangement joins TRBV20-1 to TRBJ2-5; D gene ambiguous. The CDR3 spans 15 residues. Germline CDR1 is DFQATT and CDR2 is SNEGSKA (reference sequence). V was cut by 3 bases and J by 5 bases, with 19 bases left in between. For the CDR3, the DNA is TGCAGTGCTAGTTTCGGTGGTGCGCTAACGGAGACCCAGTACTTC. Translated, it gives CSASFGGALTETQYF.